Sequencing of this T cell receptor beta chain was carried out in a study of vaccination effects on CD4 cells after COVID-19. Study summary: All participants had two doses of either the BNT162b2 or mRNA-1273 vaccine.

As to this clone: Its antigen is undetermined.

CDR3 length: 14 amino acids. The V end was cut by 8 bases, the J end by 1 base, with 13 bases between. CDR1 is ENHRY and CDR2 is SYGVKD in the germline V gene. The table came from immunoSEQ multiplex PCR; TCRdb's copy has only in-frame clones and leaves some out. This sample yields 30,000 or so clones, of which about 60% are seen a single time; 8% to 10% belongs to the top ten. Cultured cells yielded isolated CD4+ T cells after 10 to 11 days. Vaccinees lacked prior SARS-CoV-2 infection and tested negative for nucleocapsid antibodies. A half-volume exchange with IL-2 medium occurred on days 3 and 7. The chain uses TRBV10-3 and TRBJ2-3, with D hard to call. This clonotype was sampled from a human donor who received a COVID-19 vaccine. The source was CD4+ T cells from PBMCs cultured without peptide, collected before COVID-19 vaccination. The DNA for the CDR3 is TGTGCCATCTCGGAAGGGTACGGCACAGATACGCAGTATTTT. Translated, it gives CAISEGYGTDTQYF.